This TCR beta chain was identified in a study of shared clonotypes between healthy human individuals. The study's findings and limits: Sharing of clonotypes among donors was expected to vary with sequencing depth.

This CDR3 comprises 15 residues. In germline, CDR1 is SGDLS, CDR2 YYNGEE. V lost 3 bases and J lost 6; bases outside the gene matches: 7. Concerning this clone: Its antigen remains unidentified.

Sequencing was at deep level. Evenly divided among several immunoSEQ plates was the genomic DNA of each subset. Method: immunoSEQ multiplex PCR; TCRdb's copy keeps in-frame clones and lacks some. The sample contains some 1.1 million clones, approximately 75% of which appear only once. The rearrangement links TRBV9 to TRBJ2-7, with 12 bases fitting TRBD1. What was sequenced was memory CD4+ T cells from PBMCs. Indicated subset: CD45RA-negative fraction. The receptor was derived from a man between 18 and 35 years old in good health. Some clones in this sample may be carry-over from other donors' samples. The CDR3 region is CASSGRGQGAVEQYF. Here the CDR3 DNA reads TGTGCCAGCAGCGGTCGGGGACAGGGGGCAGTCGAGCAGTACTTC.